One and the same sample provided the 21 T cell receptor beta chains below, sequenced in a study of shared clonotypes between healthy human individuals. Clones were read by immunoSEQ multiplex PCR, and TCRdb kept only the in-frame ones, dropping some. The table includes fewer than 850,000 clones, roughly 96% detected once. CD45RO-negative, CCR7-positively selected cells formed the naive CD8 fraction, excluding terminally differentiated effector memory CD45RA+ cells. What was sequenced was naive CD8+ T cells sorted from blood. The source of these receptors is a man younger than 45 in good health.

On this clone: The same CDR3 arises from other DNA sequences in this sample as well. The chain uses TRBV5-1 and TRBJ1-1; weak D call: TRBD1 (5 bases). This CDR3 is 13 amino acids long. Germline V gives CDR1 SGHRS, CDR2 YFSETQ. V dropped 1 base and J dropped 3 bases, with 7 bases sitting between them. Written as DNA, the CDR3 is TGCGCCAGCAGCTTGTTGGGGGACACTGAAGCTTTCTTT. Translated: CASSLLGDTEAFF.

The chain carries TRBV11-3 and TRBJ2-5; 9 nucleotides match TRBD1. This CDR3 is 16 amino acids long. The germline gives CDR1 SGHNT, CDR2 YENEEA. J gave up 5 bases and V 2 bases, and 9 bases lay outside the gene matches. The CDR3 here is CASSLRTGEVVETQYF. The CDR3 DNA sequence: TGTGCCAGCAGCTTAAGGACAGGGGAAGTGGTGGAGACCCAGTACTTC.

The genes are TRBV28 and TRBJ2-1, with D tentatively TRBD2 (5 bases). The CDR3 has 14 amino acids. V lost 6 bases to trimming and J lost 5 bases, with 14 bases between them. Germline loops: CDR1 MDHEN, CDR2 SYDVKM. CDR3 in DNA: TGTGCCAGCAGAGGTAGCGCGAGTCACAATGAGCAGTTCTTC. This translates into CASRGSASHNEQFF.

The chain is built from TRBV4-1 and TRBJ2-5; weak D call: TRBD2 (6 bases). This CDR3 contains 15 residues. The germline CDR1 and CDR2 sequences are MGHRA and YSYEKL. V lost 0 bases to trimming and J lost 5 bases, with 13 bases between them. This CDR3 is CASSQDLGGLETQYF. In DNA, the CDR3 is TGCGCCAGCAGCCAAGATTTGGGGGGTCTGGAGACCCAGTACTTC.

The chain combines TRBV7-3 with TRBJ2-1; TRBD2 agrees at 7 bases. CDR1 SGHTA and CDR2 FQGTGA come from the germline V gene. The CDR3 runs to 17 residues. Trimming took 5 bases from V and 4 from J; bases not matched to a gene: 14. In DNA, the CDR3 is TGTGCCAGCAGCCCCGCCGGAACAAGCGGGAATTACAATGAGCAGTTCTTC. It specifies CASSPAGTSGNYNEQFF.

The rearrangement joins TRBV5-1 to TRBJ2-7, with 11 bases matching TRBD2. The CDR3 has 16 amino acids. The V segment lost 0 bases and the J segment 4 bases; nucleotides outside the gene matches: 6. Germline CDR1 reads SGHRS; CDR2 reads YFSETQ. The CDR3, as DNA: TGCGCCAGCAGCTTGGTGTCCGGGACTAGCGGATACGAGCAGTACTTC. Encoded protein: CASSLVSGTSGYEQYF.

The genes are TRBV5-1 and TRBJ1-3; D might be TRBD1 (6 bases). Trimming cost V 0 bases and J 2 bases, with 18 bases left between them. The CDR3 totals 18 residues. The germline V gene has CDR1 SGHRS and CDR2 YFSETQ. The CDR3 DNA is TGCGCCAGCAGCTTGGCAACACCGGGACAAAAGGCTGGAAACACCATATATTTT. It translates to CASSLATPGQKAGNTIYF.

The genes are TRBV6-5 and TRBJ2-1, with a weak D call TRBD2 (7 bases). V was trimmed by 5 bases and J by 4 bases, leaving 12 bases between them. Germline V gene data show CDR1 as MNHEY and CDR2 as SVGAGI. The CDR3 consists of 14 residues. The CDR3 region has the DNA TGTGCCAGCAGTGGGACTACAGGGTACAATGAGCAGTTCTTC. This codes for CASSGTTGYNEQFF.

V is TRBV5-1 and J is TRBJ2-7, with D possibly TRBD2 on 5 matching bases. V was clipped by 7 bases and J by 1 base, with 12 bases between them. From germline, CDR1 is SGHRS and CDR2 YFSETQ. The CDR3 is 13 amino acids. The CDR3 spells CASSQRTSYEQYF. The CDR3 DNA sequence: TGCGCCAGCTCACAGCGGACGTCCTACGAGCAGTACTTC.

The rearrangement links TRBV30 to TRBJ2-7; the D gene could be TRBD1 or TRBD2 (5 bases each). The CDR3 sequence is 14 residues long. The V end was cut by 2 bases, the J end by 3 bases, with 14 bases between. The germline V gene encodes CDR1 GTSNPN and CDR2 SVGIG (reference sequence). CDR3 in DNA: TGTGCCTGGAGTACCGGGACGGGTTTCTACGAGCAGTACTTC. This gives the protein CAWSTGTGFYEQYF.

This chain joins TRBV4-1 and TRBJ2-7; the match to TRBD2 covers 8 bases. Unmatched junction bases numbered 7, after V lost 2 bases and J lost 7 bases. Germline V gives CDR1 MGHRA, CDR2 YSYEKL. The length of the CDR3 is 14 residues. As DNA, the CDR3 is TGCGCCAGCAGCCAACACGCCCAGCGGGGGGAGCAGTACTTC. This codes for CASSQHAQRGEQYF.

V and J are TRBV6-1 and TRBJ2-7; no definite D call. The V and J ends lost 5 bases and 2 bases respectively, with 7 bases between them. The CDR3 extends over 12 amino acids. The germline gives CDR1 MNHNS, CDR2 SASEGT. The CDR3 coding sequence is TGTGCCAGCAGTATAAGACCCTACGAGCAGTACTTC. Translation gives CASSIRPYEQYF.

The rearrangement uses TRBV5-1 and TRBJ2-7, with a tentative D call TRBD1 (6 bases). This CDR3 has 18 amino acids. Germline CDR1 SGHRS, CDR2 YFSETQ. V lost 1 base and J 1 base, leaving 21 bases between the germline ends. CDR3 loop: CASSLKGDNHFQSYEQYF. In DNA form, the CDR3 reads TGCGCCAGCAGCTTGAAGGGGGACAACCATTTTCAGTCCTACGAGCAGTACTTC. Drawing the rest from reference TRBV5-1 and TRBJ2-7, the complete variable domain is KAGVTQTPRYLIKTRGQQVTLSCSPISGHRSVSWYQQTPGQGLQFLFEYFSETQRNKGNFPGRFSGRQFSNSRSEMNVSTLELGDSALYLCASSLKGDNHFQSYEQYFGPGTRLTVT.

V gene TRBV5-6 combines with J gene TRBJ2-5, with D possibly matching TRBD2 (5 bases). V lost 4 bases and J lost 2, with 24 bases in between. The CDR3 has 18 amino acids. Germline V gene data show CDR1 as SGHDT and CDR2 as YYEEEE. The CDR3 DNA follows: TGTGCCAGCAGCCCAATAGCCGATGACTGGAGGAATCAAGAGACCCAGTACTTC. Residues: CASSPIADDWRNQETQYF.

Remarks on this clone: Different DNA sequences within this sample yield the same CDR3. In DNA form, the CDR3 reads TGTGCCAGCAGCGTAGTAAGCGGAGATGAGCAGTTCTTC. Translation gives CASSVVSGDEQFF. The chain recombines TRBV9 with TRBJ2-1, with D maybe TRBD2 (5 bases). Germline lookup yields CDR1 SGDLS and CDR2 YYNGEE. Trimming removed 0 bases at V and 8 bases at J, with 9 bases between. This CDR3 has 13 amino acids.

This rearrangement joins TRBV7-2 to TRBJ1-4; D is perhaps TRBD1 (6 bases). Trimming took 5 bases from V and 4 from J, leaving 14 bases between them. The CDR3 extends over 15 amino acids. Germline CDR1 reads SGHTA; CDR2 reads FQGNSA. The CDR3 coding sequence is TGTGCCAGCAGCGTAACAGGGTCCGGTAATGAAAAACTGTTTTTT. It yields the protein CASSVTGSGNEKLFF.

This rearrangement joins TRBV7-9 to TRBJ2-7, with unresolved D. CDR1 and CDR2 from the germline V gene are SEHNR and FQNEAQ (reference sequence). The CDR3 extends over 15 amino acids. Trimming pared 1 base from V and 2 bases from J, leaving 12 bases between. The CDR3: CASSLGAGVAYEQYF. CDR3 in DNA: TGTGCCAGCAGCTTAGGGGCCGGCGTGGCCTACGAGCAGTACTTC.

This chain connects TRBV5-6 to TRBJ2-1; tentatively, D is TRBD2 (7 bases). Trimming pared 3 bases from V and 6 bases from J, leaving 22 bases between. Germline loops: CDR1 SGHDT, CDR2 YYEEEE. The CDR3 extends over 17 amino acids. The CDR3 sequence is CASSSTPAGGGRNEQFF. DNA of the CDR3: TGTGCCAGCAGCTCTACCCCAGCGGGCGGGGGCCGCAATGAGCAGTTCTTC.

J is TRBJ2-3 and V is TRBV15; possible D gene TRBD2, 6 bases. Trimming took off 2 bases at V and 1 base at J, with 16 bases between the two ends. From germline, CDR1 is LNHNV and CDR2 YYDKDF (reference sequence). The CDR3 is 17 residues long. The CDR3 protein is CATSRPLEGRGTDTQYF. The CDR3 coding sequence is TGTGCCACCAGCAGACCGTTGGAGGGCCGGGGCACAGATACGCAGTATTTT. Full variable domain (rest looked up from reference TRBV15 and TRBJ2-3): DAMVIQNPRYQVTQFGKPVTLSCSQTLNHNVMYWYQQKSSQAPKLLFHYYDKDFNNEADTPDNFQSRRPNTSFCFLDIRSPGLGDTAMYLCATSRPLEGRGTDTQYFGPGTRLTVL.

The rearrangement links TRBV9 to TRBJ2-1, with 8 bases lining up with TRBD2. The CDR3 length is 14 residues. After removal of 4 bases from V and 7 bases from J, the junction contained 7 bases not matched to a gene. CDR1 is SGDLS and CDR2 is YYNGEE in the germline V gene. CDR3 sequence reads: CASSPGTRANEQFF. In DNA, the CDR3 is TGTGCCAGCAGCCCTGGGACTAGGGCGAATGAGCAGTTCTTC.

This clone was detected only once. The gene calls are TRBV5-1 and TRBJ2-7; D perhaps matches TRBD2 (7 bases). This CDR3 contains 14 residues. Between the trimmed V and J ends, which lost 4 bases and 2 bases, there was a span of 13 bases. Germline lookup yields CDR1 SGHRS and CDR2 YFSETQ. CDR3 in amino acids: CASSLRGATYEQYF. CDR3 nucleotide sequence: TGCGCCAGCAGCCTCCGGGGGGCAACCTACGAGCAGTACTTC.